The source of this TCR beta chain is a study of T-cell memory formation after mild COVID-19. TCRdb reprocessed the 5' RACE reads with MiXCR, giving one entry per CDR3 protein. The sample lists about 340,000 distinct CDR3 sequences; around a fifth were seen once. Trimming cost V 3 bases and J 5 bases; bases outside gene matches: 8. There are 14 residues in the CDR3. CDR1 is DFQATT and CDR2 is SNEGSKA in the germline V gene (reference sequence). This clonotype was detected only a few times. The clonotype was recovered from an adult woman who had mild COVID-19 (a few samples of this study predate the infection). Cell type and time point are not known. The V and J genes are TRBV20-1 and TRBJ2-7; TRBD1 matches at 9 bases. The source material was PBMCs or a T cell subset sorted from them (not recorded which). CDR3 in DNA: TGCAGTGCTAGCCCCGGGACAGGGTTGGACGAGCAGTACTTC. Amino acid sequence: CSASPGTGLDEQYF.